The rows below give T cell receptor beta chains drawn from one sample of a study of blood T cell repertoires in COVID-19. Sequenced by immunoSEQ multiplex PCR; TCRdb stores in-frame clones only, minus some. The repertoire consists of 400,000 or so clones, with roughly 88% occurring once and the leading ten covering around 0.6%. Sequencing was performed on PBMCs or T cells enriched from blood (not recorded which). Receptor source: a man aged 18 to 30 who had recovered from COVID-19. CDR3s include the opening cysteine and the closing phenylalanine or tryptophan. A D gene is named only where the DNA matches it firmly. Only part of the rows carry a size: once, few, many, or a class if the clone is expanded.

j_call d_call v_call clone_size cdr3_nt cdr3_aa
TRBJ2-5 TRBD2 TRBV10-1 NA TGCGCCAGCAAGGAGCGGGACCCTCCGGAGACCCAGTACTTC CASKERDPPETQYF
TRBJ1-3 NA TRBV3-1/TRBV3-2 NA TGTGCCAGCAGCCAAGCTCTCGGGGGTTCTGAAAACACCATATATTTT CASSQALGGSENTIYF
TRBJ2-7 NA TRBV21-1 NA TGTGCCAGCAGCCAAAAAGGGTCTCCAGGGGTAAGCTCCTACGAGCAGTACTTC CASSQKGSPGVSSYEQYF
TRBJ1-6 TRBD1 TRBV20-1 NA TGCAGTGCTAGTTGGGACAGGGGAGGTAGTAATTCACCCCTCCACTTT CSASWDRGGSNSPLHF
TRBJ1-1 NA TRBV7-6 NA TGTGCCAGCAGCTCTAACCCCAGGGGCAGCTCTGAAGCTTTCTTT CASSSNPRGSSEAFF
TRBJ2-1 TRBD1 TRBV18 NA TGTGCCAGCTCACCTTCCGGGACAGGGGGCAATGAGCAGTTCTTC CASSPSGTGGNEQFF
TRBJ2-7 TRBD1 TRBV24-1 NA TGTGCCACCAGTGATGCCAAAACCTCAGGGGGCAAGAGCTCCTACGAGCAGTACTTC CATSDAKTSGGKSSYEQYF
TRBJ2-1 TRBD2 TRBV18 NA TGTGCCAGCTCCGCGGGGGTTAATGAGCAGTTCTTC CASSAGVNEQFF
TRBJ1-1 NA TRBV7-2 NA TGTGCCAGCAGCTTACCGAGGGGAGGGGGGAACACTGAAGCTTTCTTT CASSLPRGGGNTEAFF
TRBJ2-7 TRBD1 TRBV4-1 NA TGCGCCAGCAGCCAAGGGGCGGACAGGGTATCCTACGAGCAGTACTTC CASSQGADRVSYEQYF
TRBJ1-4 NA TRBV15 NA TGTGCCACCAGCACAGACACCTACAGCGAAAAACTGTTTTTT CATSTDTYSEKLFF
TRBJ2-3 NA TRBV7-9 NA TGTGCCAGCAGCTTAGCAGCGTTCACCACAGATACGCAGTATTTT CASSLAAFTTDTQYF
TRBJ1-1 NA TRBV3-1/TRBV3-2 NA TGTGCCAGCATGCGGGCCGTGAACACTGAAGCTTTCTTT CASMRAVNTEAFF
TRBJ2-6 NA TRBV3-1/TRBV3-2 NA TGTGCCAGCACCTCAGGGGGGGCCAACGTCCTGACTTTC CASTSGGANVLTF
TRBJ2-4 NA TRBV13 NA TGTGCCAGCAGCTTCGGGATTAACAACATTCAGTACTTC CASSFGINNIQYF
TRBJ1-1 NA TRBV30 NA TGTGCCTGGAGTGTACACGGTAGCCCCGAAGCTTTCTTT CAWSVHGSPEAFF
TRBJ2-5 NA TRBV3-1/TRBV3-2 NA TGTGCCAGCAGCCAAGATCATAGACAAGAGACCCAGTACTTC CASSQDHRQETQYF
TRBJ1-4 NA TRBV3-1/TRBV3-2 NA TGTGCCAGCAGCCAAGATCTCGGGGTAGAAAAACTGTTTTTT CASSQDLGVEKLFF
TRBJ1-5 NA TRBV24-1 NA TGTGCCACCGCGGGGGATAGCAATCAGCCCCAGCATTTT CATAGDSNQPQHF
TRBJ2-5 NA TRBV25-1 NA TGTGCCAGCGCACCGACCGGAGCGATACTCCAAGAGACCCAGTACTTC CASAPTGAILQETQYF
TRBJ1-1 TRBD1 TRBV3-1/TRBV3-2 NA TGTGCCAGCAGCCACAGGGGGACGGTTAACACTGAAGCTTTCTTT CASSHRGTVNTEAFF
TRBJ2-5 NA TRBV3-1/TRBV3-2 NA TGTGCCAGCAGCCAAGGGCTCCTGTACCAAGAGACCCAGTACTTC CASSQGLLYQETQYF
TRBJ2-7 TRBD2 TRBV6-2/TRBV6-3 few TGTGCCAGCAGCCCCGGGGGGGACCGGAATTCCTACGAGCAGTACTTC CASSPGGDRNSYEQYF
TRBJ2-3 NA TRBV7-5 NA TGTGTCAGAACCCTACGGGCCAGAGGACTAGCGGATGGTACGCAGTATTTT CVRTLRARGLADGTQYF
TRBJ2-5 NA TRBV11-2 NA TGTGCCAGCAGCGGCCAAGGGGCTTCAGTCCAAGAGACCCAGTACTTC CASSGQGASVQETQYF
TRBJ1-6 NA TRBV28 NA TGTGCCAGCAGACATAAGACAGGCGCCAATAATTCACCCCTCCACTTT CASRHKTGANNSPLHF
TRBJ2-5 TRBD2 TRBV5-1 NA TGCGCCAGCAGCCCAGGGACTAGCGGGAGCGGTGAGACCCAGTACTTC CASSPGTSGSGETQYF
TRBJ2-2 NA TRBV27 NA TGTGCCAGCGGAGAAACAGGGTTTCCCGGGGAGCTGTTTTTT CASGETGFPGELFF
TRBJ1-2 NA TRBV29-1 NA TGCAGCGTTGAAAGAAAAGGGGATGGCTACACCTTC CSVERKGDGYTF
TRBJ1-2 NA TRBV28 NA TGTGCCAGCAGTTCGTCCCGGACAGTTAGCTATGGCTACACCTTC CASSSSRTVSYGYTF
TRBJ2-2 NA TRBV11-3 few TGTGCCAGCAGTTATAGCGGTGGGGAGCTGTTTTTT CASSYSGGELFF
TRBJ1-2 TRBD1 TRBV5-1 NA TGCGCCAGCAGCTTGACAAGGGGGCTCGGCTATGGCTACACCTTC CASSLTRGLGYGYTF
TRBJ1-1 NA TRBV5-1 NA TGCGCCAGCAGGGAGGACACTGAAGCTTTCTTT CASREDTEAFF
TRBJ1-4 NA TRBV13 NA TGTGCCAGCAGCTCTCGACAGACGACTAATGAAAAACTGTTTTTT CASSSRQTTNEKLFF
TRBJ1-1 TRBD1 TRBV10-3 NA TGTGCCATCAGTCGGGACAGATCTATGAACACTGAAGCTTTCTTT CAISRDRSMNTEAFF
TRBJ1-5 NA TRBV7-8 NA TGTGCCAGCAGCCTCAGACAGGGCAATCAGCCCCAGCATTTT CASSLRQGNQPQHF
TRBJ2-7 NA TRBV7-9 few TGTGCCAGCAGCTTAACCGGGTACGAGCAGTACTTC CASSLTGYEQYF
TRBJ1-4 NA TRBV19 NA TGTGCCAGTAGTCCCCGCCGGGACATAAATGAAAAACTGTTTTTT CASSPRRDINEKLFF
TRBJ1-6 NA TRBV12-3/TRBV12-4 NA TGTGCCAGCAGTCTCAGGGATTCACCCCTCCACTTT CASSLRDSPLHF
TRBJ1-5 NA TRBV28 NA TGTGCCAGCAGTGTAGCGGGGCTTGTGCAGCCCCAGCATTTT CASSVAGLVQPQHF
TRBJ2-7 TRBD1 TRBV5-6 NA TGTGCCAGCAGTCGGCCAATGGACAGGCCACCCTACGAGCAGTACTTC CASSRPMDRPPYEQYF
TRBJ2-2 TRBD1 TRBV5-1 NA TGCGCCAGCAGCTTGCCCAGGGGGCGTAACGGGGAGCTGTTTTTT CASSLPRGRNGELFF
TRBJ2-3 NA TRBV5-8 NA TGTGCCAGCAGCTTTGTTCAGGCCAATACGCAGTATTTT CASSFVQANTQYF
TRBJ2-3 NA TRBV7-8 NA TGTGCCAGCAGCTTAGCATTAGCGAGCACAGATACGCAGTATTTT CASSLALASTDTQYF
TRBJ2-7 TRBD2 TRBV28 once TGTGCCAGCAGTTTGGGGGGGGACGTCTCCTACGAGCAGTACTTC CASSLGGDVSYEQYF
TRBJ1-5 NA TRBV5-8 once TGTGCCAGCAGCGAGCTGGGACAACCAAACAGGGCCCAGCATTTT CASSELGQPNRAQHF
TRBJ1-1 NA TRBV25-1 once TGTGCCAGCAGCGATAACCCCGGGGCTGAAGCTTTCTTT CASSDNPGAEAFF
TRBJ2-7 TRBD2 TRBV23-1 NA TGCGCCAGCAGTCAATCCTTCCCTAGCGGGCGCACCTACGAGCAGTACTTC CASSQSFPSGRTYEQYF
TRBJ1-1 NA TRBV30 NA TGTGCCTGGAGTGTACTGCCGAACACTGAAGCTTTCTTT CAWSVLPNTEAFF
TRBJ1-2 NA TRBV18 NA TGTGCCAGCTCACGACAGGATTTCGGGCTTAGCTACACCTTC CASSRQDFGLSYTF
TRBJ1-4 NA TRBV12-3/TRBV12-4 NA TGTGCCAGCAGTTTCGAGGAAAAACTGTTTTTT CASSFEEKLFF
TRBJ1-1 TRBD1 TRBV27 NA TGTGCCAGCACTGCCCTAGGACAGGCGAACACTGAAGCTTTCTTT CASTALGQANTEAFF
TRBJ1-5 NA TRBV5-6 NA TGTGCCAGCAGCCCCTCCCAGCATTTT CASSPSQHF